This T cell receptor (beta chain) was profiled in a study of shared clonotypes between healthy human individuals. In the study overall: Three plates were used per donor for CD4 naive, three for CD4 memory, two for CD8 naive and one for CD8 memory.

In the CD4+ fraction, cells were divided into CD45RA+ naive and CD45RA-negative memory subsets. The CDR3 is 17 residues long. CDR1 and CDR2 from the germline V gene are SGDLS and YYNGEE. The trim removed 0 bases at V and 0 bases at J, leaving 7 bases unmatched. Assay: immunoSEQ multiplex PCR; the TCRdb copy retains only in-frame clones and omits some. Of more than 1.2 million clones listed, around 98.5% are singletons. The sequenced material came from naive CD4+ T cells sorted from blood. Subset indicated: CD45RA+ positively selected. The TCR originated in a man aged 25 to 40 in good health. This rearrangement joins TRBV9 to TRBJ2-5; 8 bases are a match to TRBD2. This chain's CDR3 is CASSVAQAGGNQETQYF. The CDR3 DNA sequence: TGTGCCAGCAGCGTAGCTCAGGCGGGGGGAAACCAAGAGACCCAGTACTTC.